These 3 T cell receptor beta chains were sequenced from one sample in a study of beta chain features in type 1 diabetes. Their antigens remain unidentified. Since all of the isolated RNA was reverse transcribed, expressed TCRB transcripts were what got sequenced. This table comes from immunoSEQ multiplex PCR, and its TCRdb copy is limited to in-frame clones, with some not included. The sample has around 300,000 clones; approximately 16% are singletons. Study observations and caveats: Researchers report that Type 1 diabetes patients had moderately but significantly shorter TCRB CDR3s across all four CD4+ subsets.

Input material: naive CD4+ T cells from blood. Every receptor here comes from a young man with type 1 diabetes.

This clone was counted a few times. The V gene is TRBV6-5, the J gene TRBJ2-7; a weak D match, TRBD2 (5 bases). CDR3 length: 13 amino acids. The germline V and J ends were trimmed by 0 bases and 6 bases, with 9 bases remaining between them. The germline V gene encodes CDR1 MNHEY and CDR2 SVGAGI. As DNA, the CDR3 is TGTGCCAGCAGTTACTCGGGAGTTTCCGAGCAGTACTTC. This encodes CASSYSGVSEQYF.

This clone was found a few times. This sequence joins TRBV9 and TRBJ1-2; possible D gene TRBD1, 5 bases. The CDR3 covers 13 residues. Trimming removed 0 bases from V and 7 bases from J, with 10 bases in between. Looked up from germline, CDR1 is SGDLS and CDR2 is YYNGEE. CDR3 sequence reads: CASSVDGRVGYTF. The CDR3 DNA sequence: TGTGCCAGCAGCGTAGACGGCAGGGTTGGCTACACCTTC.

V and J are TRBV2 and TRBJ1-5; a possible D gene is TRBD1 (6 bases). The V gene lost 1 base and the J gene lost 7 bases, with 14 bases spanning the gap. Germline V lookup: CDR1 SNHLY, CDR2 FYNNEI. The CDR3 totals 15 residues. CDR3 loop: CASSEGTVKGQPQHF. The CDR3 nucleotides read TGTGCCAGCAGTGAAGGGACAGTGAAGGGACAGCCCCAGCATTTT.